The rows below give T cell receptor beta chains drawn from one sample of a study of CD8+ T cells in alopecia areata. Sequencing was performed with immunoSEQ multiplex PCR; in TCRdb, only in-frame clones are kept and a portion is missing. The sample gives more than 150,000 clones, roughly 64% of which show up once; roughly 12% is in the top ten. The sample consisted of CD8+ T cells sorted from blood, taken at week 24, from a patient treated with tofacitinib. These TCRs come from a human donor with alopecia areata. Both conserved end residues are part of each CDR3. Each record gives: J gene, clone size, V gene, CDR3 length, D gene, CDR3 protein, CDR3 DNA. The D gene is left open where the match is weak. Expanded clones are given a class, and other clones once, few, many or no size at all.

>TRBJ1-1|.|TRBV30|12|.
CAWSVGGAEAFF
TGTGCCTGGAGTGTAGGGGGGGCTGAAGCTTTCTTT
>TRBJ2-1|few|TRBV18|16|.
CASSPVPGRSMNEQFF
TGTGCCAGCTCACCAGTACCGGGACGGTCAATGAATGAGCAGTTCTTC
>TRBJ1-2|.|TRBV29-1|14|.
CSVEPQGYGYGYTF
TGCAGCGTTGAACCTCAGGGTTACGGCTATGGCTACACCTTC
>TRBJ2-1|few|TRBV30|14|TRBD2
CAWSNSGAGDEQFF
TGTGCCTGGAGTAATAGCGGGGCTGGGGATGAGCAGTTCTTC
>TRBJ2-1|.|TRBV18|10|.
CASSANEQFF
TGTGCCAGCTCAGCAAATGAGCAGTTCTTC
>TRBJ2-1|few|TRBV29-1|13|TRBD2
CSVCLAAYNEQFF
TGCAGCGTTTGCCTAGCGGCATACAATGAGCAGTTCTTC
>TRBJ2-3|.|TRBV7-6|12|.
CASSPGTDTQYF
TGTGCCAGCAGCCCGGGCACAGATACGCAGTATTTT
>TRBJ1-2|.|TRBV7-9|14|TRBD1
CASSAQGALYGYTF
TGTGCCAGCAGCGCGCAGGGGGCGCTTTATGGCTACACCTTC
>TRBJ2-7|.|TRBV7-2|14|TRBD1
CASSQGQSYYEQYF
TGTGCCAGCAGCCAGGGACAGAGTTATTACGAGCAGTACTTC
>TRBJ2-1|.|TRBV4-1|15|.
CASSQEVRSYNEQFF
TGCGCCAGCAGCCAAGAGGTCAGATCGTACAATGAGCAGTTCTTC
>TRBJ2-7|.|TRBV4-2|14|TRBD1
CASSSRTGGYEQYF
TGTGCCAGCAGCTCTCGGACAGGGGGATACGAGCAGTACTTC